This T cell receptor beta chain was captured by sequencing in a study of post-analysis software for immune sequencing data. Built from TCR beta cDNA, the libraries had unique molecular identifiers in them. The yield from roughly 1 to 10 million T cells was roughly 500,000 cDNA molecules in total. Each CDR3 protein gets one entry after TCRdb re-called the PCR reads with MiXCR. The sample yields 380,000 or so distinct CDR3 sequences, around 33% seen once. Sequenced: blood. The receptor was derived from a girl aged 10-17 years with multiple sclerosis.

The CDR3 coding sequence is TGTGCCACCAGTGATTTAGTAACTAGGGGGCTAAATTCACCCCTCCACTTT. Its translation: CATSDLVTRGLNSPLHF. The chain recombines TRBV24-1 with TRBJ1-6; 7 bases map to TRBD1. The germline V gene encodes CDR1 KGHDR and CDR2 SFDVKD. The V and J ends lost 1 base and 7 bases, in that order; junction bases with no gene match: 9. This CDR3 is 17 amino acids long.